The 12 T cell receptor beta chains below come from one sample, sequenced in a study of T cell repertoires in cytomegalovirus infection. TCRdb reanalysed the reads using MiXCR and keeps one entry per CDR3 protein. In the table there are nearly 550,000 distinct CDR3 sequences, about 17% of which are singletons. The sample taken for sequencing was CD8+ T cells from PBMCs. Receptors were obtained from a human donor in good health (CMV status not recorded). Some clones in this sample may be carry-over from other donors' samples.

The chain couples TRBV20-1 to TRBJ2-1, with 10 bases fitting TRBD2. Germline V gene lookup returns CDR1 DFQATT and CDR2 SNEGSKA (reference sequence). Germline trimming cut 1 base from V and 0 bases from J; bases unmatched to any gene: 9. This CDR3 contains 18 residues. The chain's CDR3 is CSARGRTSGTSSYNEQFF. The CDR3, as DNA: TGCAGTGCTAGAGGAAGAACTAGCGGGACGAGCTCCTACAATGAGCAGTTCTTC.

Notes on this clonotype: A read error may be the cause here, since a much bigger clone is one base away. The chain combines TRBV6-5 with TRBJ1-5; D perhaps matches TRBD1 (5 bases). Trimming stripped 0 bases from V and 2 bases from J, with 8 bases between. This CDR3 is built from 15 residues. CDR1 and CDR2 (germline): MNHEY, SVGAGI. CDR3 bases: TGTGCCAGCAGTTACTCGGGGGTGGGCAATCAGCCCCAGCATTTT. Amino acids: CASSYSGVGNQPQHF.

This clonotype was picked up many times. The rearrangement uses TRBV7-9 and TRBJ1-1; 7 bases line up with TRBD1. Losses at the gene ends were 5 bases for V and 0 bases for J; bases not matched to a gene: 3. The CDR3 has 14 residues. The germline gives CDR1 SEHNR, CDR2 FQNEAQ (reference sequence). This chain's CDR3 is CASSTGQMNTEAFF. DNA of the CDR3: TGTGCCAGCAGCACGGGACAGATGAACACTGAAGCTTTCTTT. Based on the CDR3 plus reference TRBV7-9 and TRBJ1-1, the full variable domain is DTGVSQNPRHKITKRGQNVTFRCDPISEHNRLYWYRQTLGQGPEFLTYFQNEAQLEKSRLLSDRFSAERPKGSFSTLEIQRTEQGDSAMYLCASSTGQMNTEAFFGQGTRLTVV.

This chain uses TRBV24-1 with TRBJ2-7; D perhaps matches TRBD1 (6 bases). Trimming removed 4 bases from V and 3 bases from J, with 15 bases in between. This CDR3 is 15 amino acids long. Per germline, CDR1 KGHDR and CDR2 SFDVKD. CDR3 residues: CATSESGTSLYEQYF. The CDR3 DNA is TGTGCCACCAGTGAGTCCGGGACATCCCTCTACGAGCAGTACTTC.

The sample holds a few counts of this clonotype. V is TRBV7-9 and J is TRBJ1-2; D unclear. The V end was cut by 2 bases, the J end by 4 bases, with 8 bases between. Germline values: CDR1 SEHNR, CDR2 FQNEAQ (reference sequence). The CDR3 spans 13 residues. For the CDR3, the DNA is TGTGCCAGCAGCTTAAGAGTGGGCTATGGCTACACCTTC. This encodes CASSLRVGYGYTF.

As to this clonotype: A junction end diverges from the germline sequence, so it may reflect a read error. The chain recombines TRBV7-6 with TRBJ2-1; D gene unclear. There are 13 residues in the CDR3. Per the germline V gene, CDR1 is SGHVS and CDR2 is FNYEAQ. Here the CDR3 DNA reads TGTGCCAGCAGCTTAGCGCACAGCAATGAGAAGTTCTTC. Amino acids: CASSLAHSNEKFF.

This clonotype was detected ten times or more. The chain links TRBV27 to TRBJ1-1; D is possibly TRBD1 (6 bases). Per the germline V gene, CDR1 is MNHEY and CDR2 is SMNVEV (reference sequence). Trimming removed 3 bases from V and 5 bases from J, with 10 bases in between. The CDR3 runs 13 residues. The CDR3 coding sequence is TGTGCCAGCAGTTTGTGGAGGGGGACTGAAGCTTTCTTT. Its protein is CASSLWRGTEAFF.

The chain recombines TRBV7-9 with TRBJ1-2, with TRBD1 identical over 9 bases. The CDR3 runs to 15 residues. V trimming: 4 bases; J trimming: 2 bases; junction bases outside the gene matches: 5. The germline V gene has CDR1 SEHNR and CDR2 FQNEAQ (reference sequence). The CDR3 spells CASSSTDRGNYGYTF. In DNA form, the CDR3 reads TGTGCCAGCAGCTCGACGGACAGGGGAAACTATGGCTACACCTTC.

This clonotype was detected ten times or more. The rearrangement uses TRBV4-1 and TRBJ2-1; 11 bases fit TRBD2. Germline values: CDR1 MGHRA, CDR2 YSYEKL. The length of the CDR3 is 19 residues. J gave up 7 bases and V 0 bases, and 14 bases lay outside the gene matches. The CDR3 protein is CASSQDNLGTSGGGNEQFF. The CDR3 DNA follows: TGCGCCAGCAGCCAAGATAACCTAGGGACTAGCGGTGGCGGGAATGAGCAGTTCTTC.

Regarding this clonotype: This sequence may be a read error, since a much larger clone differs from it by one base. The chain combines TRBV27 with TRBJ1-1; D is undetermined. CDR1 and CDR2 (germline): MNHEY, SMNVEV (reference sequence). This CDR3 is built from 14 residues. The V and J ends lost 4 bases and 3 bases respectively, with 12 bases between them. The CDR3: CASSSPGHHTEAFF. CDR3 nucleotides: TGTGCCAGCAGTTCCCCGGGCCATCACACTGAAGCTTTCTTT.

The chain joins TRBV5-1 to TRBJ1-2, with D possibly matching TRBD1 (5 bases). The CDR3 runs 15 residues. Germline CDR1 is SGHRS and CDR2 is YFSETQ. The V and J ends lost 4 bases and 0 bases respectively, with 13 bases between them. The CDR3 DNA follows: TGCGCCAGCAGCGGAGACAGCGGTACTAACTATGGCTACACCTTC. It specifies CASSGDSGTNYGYTF.

This chain joins TRBV5-1 and TRBJ2-7; 8 bases align to TRBD2. The V and J ends lost 0 bases and 0 bases, in that order; junction bases with no gene match: 2. Germline CDR1 is SGHRS and CDR2 is YFSETQ. The CDR3 sequence is 15 residues long. The CDR3 DNA reads TGCGCCAGCAGCTTGGGACTAGCGTACTCCTACGAGCAGTACTTC. Its protein is CASSLGLAYSYEQYF.